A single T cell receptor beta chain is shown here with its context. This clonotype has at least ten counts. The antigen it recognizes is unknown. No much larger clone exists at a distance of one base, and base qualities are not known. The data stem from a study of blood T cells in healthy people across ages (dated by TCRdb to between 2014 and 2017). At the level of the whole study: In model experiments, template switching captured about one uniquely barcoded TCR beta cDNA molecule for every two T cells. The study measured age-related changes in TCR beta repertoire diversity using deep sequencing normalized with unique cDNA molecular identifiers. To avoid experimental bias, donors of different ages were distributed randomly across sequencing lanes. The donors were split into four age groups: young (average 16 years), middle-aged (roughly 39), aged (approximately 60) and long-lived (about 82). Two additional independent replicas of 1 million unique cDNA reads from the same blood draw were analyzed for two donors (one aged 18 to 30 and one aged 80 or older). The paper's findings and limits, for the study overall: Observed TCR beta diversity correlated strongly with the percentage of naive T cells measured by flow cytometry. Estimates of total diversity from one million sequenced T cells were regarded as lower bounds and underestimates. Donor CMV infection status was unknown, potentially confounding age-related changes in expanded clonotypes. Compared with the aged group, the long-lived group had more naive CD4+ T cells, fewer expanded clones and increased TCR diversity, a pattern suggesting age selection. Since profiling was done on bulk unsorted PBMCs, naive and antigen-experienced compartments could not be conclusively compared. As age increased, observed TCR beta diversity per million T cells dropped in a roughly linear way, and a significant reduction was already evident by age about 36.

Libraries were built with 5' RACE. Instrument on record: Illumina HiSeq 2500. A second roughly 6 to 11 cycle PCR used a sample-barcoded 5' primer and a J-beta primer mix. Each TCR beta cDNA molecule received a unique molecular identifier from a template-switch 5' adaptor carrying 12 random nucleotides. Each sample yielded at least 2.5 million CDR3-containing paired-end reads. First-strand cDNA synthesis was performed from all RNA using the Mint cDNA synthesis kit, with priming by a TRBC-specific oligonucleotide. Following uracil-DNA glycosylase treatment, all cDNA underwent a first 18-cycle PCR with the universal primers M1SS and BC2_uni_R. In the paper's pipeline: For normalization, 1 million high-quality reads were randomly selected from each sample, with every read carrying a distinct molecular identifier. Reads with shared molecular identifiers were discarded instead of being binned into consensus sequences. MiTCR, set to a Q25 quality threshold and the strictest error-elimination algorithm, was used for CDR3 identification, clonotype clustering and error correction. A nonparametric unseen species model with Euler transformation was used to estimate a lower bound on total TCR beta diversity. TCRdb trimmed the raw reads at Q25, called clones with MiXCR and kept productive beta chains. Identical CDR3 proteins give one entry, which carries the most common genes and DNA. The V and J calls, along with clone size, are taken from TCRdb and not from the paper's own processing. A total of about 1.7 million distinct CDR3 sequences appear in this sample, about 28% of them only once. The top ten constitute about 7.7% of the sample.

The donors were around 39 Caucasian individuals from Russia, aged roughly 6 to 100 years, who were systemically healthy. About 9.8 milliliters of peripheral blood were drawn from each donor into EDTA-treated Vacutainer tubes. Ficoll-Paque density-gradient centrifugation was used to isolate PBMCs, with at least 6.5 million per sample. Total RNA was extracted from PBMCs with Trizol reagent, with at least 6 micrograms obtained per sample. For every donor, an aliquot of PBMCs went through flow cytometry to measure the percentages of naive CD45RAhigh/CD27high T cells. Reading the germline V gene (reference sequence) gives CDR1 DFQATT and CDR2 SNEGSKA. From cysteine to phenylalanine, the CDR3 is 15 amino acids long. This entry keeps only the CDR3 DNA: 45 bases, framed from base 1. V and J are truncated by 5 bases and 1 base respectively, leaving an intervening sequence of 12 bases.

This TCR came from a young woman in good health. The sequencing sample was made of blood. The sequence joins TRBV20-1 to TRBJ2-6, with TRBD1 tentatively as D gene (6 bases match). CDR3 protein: CSARIQGSGANVLTF. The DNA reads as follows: TGCAGTGCTCGTATACAGGGATCTGGGGCCAACGTCCTGACTTTC.